What follows describes a single T cell receptor (beta chain). Its cognate antigen is unknown. The data were taken from a study of T-cell reconstitution after alpha-beta-depleted transplantation in children. General study findings and limits: Several patients had high TCRbeta diversity at day 60; it came from surviving recipient T cells and thymic progenitors. Alpha-beta T cells about two months after transplant reportedly derived from several hundred expanded graft clones.

For TCRbeta, the library was prepared with unique molecular identifiers. TCRdb ran MiXCR on the PCR reads and lists one entry per CDR3 protein. This table holds 900,000 or so distinct CDR3 sequences, 16% found once. V lost 7 bases to trimming and J lost 4 bases, with 2 bases between them. This CDR3 region has 10 residues. This rearrangement joins TRBV12-3 or TRBV12-4 to TRBJ1-3; D call uncertain. The sample here was PBMCs, mostly from graft donor cells, taken 360 days after TCRalphabeta/CD19-depleted stem cell transplant. The receptor was isolated from a male patient younger than 18 who had a stem cell transplant for acute lymphoblastic leukemia, so the T cells may come from the graft donor. The CDR3 bases are TGTGCCAGCATGGGAAACACCATATATTTT. Encoded protein: CASMGNTIYF.